This TCR beta chain was found in a study of blood T cell repertoires in COVID-19. About the study: Donors in the United States, Italy and Spain gave samples during acute or convalescent COVID-19. The analysed material was cDNA or gDNA that came from T cells, B-cell-depleted T cells, or PBMCs.

Enrolled during active infection, Seattle patients were then followed longitudinally. Per the original data handling: Nucleated cell number was recorded as an estimate derived from reference gene primer amplification. Using immunoSEQ multiplex PCR, the repertoire was profiled, and TCRdb retains in-frame clones only, with some absent. Clone size and V and J calls were adopted from that table, with D and trimming inferred from the DNA. This sample carries fewer than 300,000 clones, 90% to 95% of them seen once, and the ten largest clones take about 2.2%. The specimen sequenced was peripheral blood. The sequence derives from a woman in her thirties with COVID-19, enrolled during active disease.

In DNA, the CDR3 is TGTGCCAGCAGGGGAGGGGTCGGGAACACTGAAGCTTTCTTT. The encoded protein is CASRGGVGNTEAFF. This chain connects TRBV6-4 to TRBJ1-1; possible D gene TRBD1, 5 bases. The CDR3 has 14 amino acids. From germline, CDR1 is MRHNA and CDR2 SNTAGT. V lost 6 bases and J lost 1, with 12 bases in between.